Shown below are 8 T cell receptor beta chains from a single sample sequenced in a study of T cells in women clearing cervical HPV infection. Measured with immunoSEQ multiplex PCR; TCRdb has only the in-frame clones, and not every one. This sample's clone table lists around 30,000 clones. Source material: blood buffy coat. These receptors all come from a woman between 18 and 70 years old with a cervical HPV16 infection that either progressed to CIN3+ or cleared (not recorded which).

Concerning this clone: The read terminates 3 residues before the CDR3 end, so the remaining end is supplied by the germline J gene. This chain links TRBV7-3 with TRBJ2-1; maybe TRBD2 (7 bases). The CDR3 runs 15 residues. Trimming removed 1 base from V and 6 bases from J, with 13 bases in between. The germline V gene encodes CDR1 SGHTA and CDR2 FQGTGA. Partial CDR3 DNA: TGTGCCAGCAGCTTAAGCCGGGGGGCTCCCAATGAG. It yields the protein CASSLSRGAPNE. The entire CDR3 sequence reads CASSLSRGAPNEQFF.

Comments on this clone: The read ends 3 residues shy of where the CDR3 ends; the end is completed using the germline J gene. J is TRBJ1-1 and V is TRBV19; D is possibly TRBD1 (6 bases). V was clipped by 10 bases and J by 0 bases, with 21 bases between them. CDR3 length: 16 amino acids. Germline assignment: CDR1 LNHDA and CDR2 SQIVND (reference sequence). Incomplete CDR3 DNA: TGTGCCACGTCCCCCCGGACAGCTTACATGAACACTGAA. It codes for CATSPRTAYMNTE. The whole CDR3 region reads CATSPRTAYMNTEAFF.

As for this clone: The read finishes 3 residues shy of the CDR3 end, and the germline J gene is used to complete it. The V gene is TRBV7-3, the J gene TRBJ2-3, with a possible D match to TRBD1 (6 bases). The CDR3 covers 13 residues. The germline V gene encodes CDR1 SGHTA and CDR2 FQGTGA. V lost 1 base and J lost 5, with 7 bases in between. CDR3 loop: CASSLMTGDTQYF. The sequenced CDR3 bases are TGTGCCAGCAGCTTAATGACAGGAGATACG.

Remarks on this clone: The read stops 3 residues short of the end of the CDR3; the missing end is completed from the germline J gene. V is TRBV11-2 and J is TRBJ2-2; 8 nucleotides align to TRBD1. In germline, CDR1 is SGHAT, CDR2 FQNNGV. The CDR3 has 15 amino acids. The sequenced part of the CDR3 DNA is TGTGCCAGCAGCTTTGCGACAGGGGTCAATGAAAAG. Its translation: CASSFATGVNEK. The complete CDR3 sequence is CASSFATGVNEKLFF.

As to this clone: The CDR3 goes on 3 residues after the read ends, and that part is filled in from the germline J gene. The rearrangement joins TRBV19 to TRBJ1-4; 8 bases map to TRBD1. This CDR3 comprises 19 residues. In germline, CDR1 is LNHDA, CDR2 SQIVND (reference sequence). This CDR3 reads CASSGVRDRSRYGANVLFF. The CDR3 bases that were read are TGTGCCAGTAGTGGTGTAAGGGACAGGAGTAGGTACGGGGCCAACGTA.

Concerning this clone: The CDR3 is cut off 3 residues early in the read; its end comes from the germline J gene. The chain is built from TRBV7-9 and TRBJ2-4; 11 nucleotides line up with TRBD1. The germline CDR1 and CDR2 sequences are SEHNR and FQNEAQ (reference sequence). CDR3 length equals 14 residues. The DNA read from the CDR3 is TGTGCCAGCAGCTCCCGGACAGGGGGCTATGGT. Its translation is CASSSRTGGYG. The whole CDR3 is CASSSRTGGYGQYF.

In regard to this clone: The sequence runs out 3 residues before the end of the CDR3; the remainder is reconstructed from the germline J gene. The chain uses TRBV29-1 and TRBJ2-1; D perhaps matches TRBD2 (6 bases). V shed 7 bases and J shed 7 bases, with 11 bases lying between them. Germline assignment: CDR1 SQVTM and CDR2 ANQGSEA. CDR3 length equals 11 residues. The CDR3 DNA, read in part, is TGCAGCGGGGGACTGTATAATGAG. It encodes CSGGLYNE. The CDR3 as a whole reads CSGGLYNEQFF.

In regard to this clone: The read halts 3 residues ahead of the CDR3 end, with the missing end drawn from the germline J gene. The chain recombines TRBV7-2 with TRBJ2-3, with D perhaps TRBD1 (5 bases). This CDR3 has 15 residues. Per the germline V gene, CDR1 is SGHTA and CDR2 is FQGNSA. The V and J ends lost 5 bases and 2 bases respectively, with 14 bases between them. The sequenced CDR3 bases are TGTGCCAGCAGCCGGACATCTCGATCCACAGATACG. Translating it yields CASSRTSRSTDT. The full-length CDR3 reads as CASSRTSRSTDTQYF.